Included here is one T cell receptor beta chain sequence, with context. Antigen unknown. The sample is drawn from a study of T cell responses to AZD1222 COVID-19 vaccine. Study-level results: Samples come after the peak T cell response, not at day 14. Compared with day 0, the breadth and depth of the Spike-specific TCR repertoire rose significantly after two doses of AZD1222.

J was trimmed by 0 bases and V by 5 bases; bases with no gene match: 4. The germline V gene encodes CDR1 SGHTA and CDR2 FQGTGA. The CDR3 contains 16 residues. Some clones are missing from TCRdb's copy, which holds only in-frame ones; the method was immunoSEQ multiplex PCR. The sample includes approximately 100,000 clones, 90% seen only once; the top ten take 1% to 1.5%. The chain carries TRBV7-3 and TRBJ2-6, with 7 bases identical to TRBD2. This receptor was taken from an adult in good health. Material: peripheral blood, obtained on day 0 of AZD1222 vaccination. In DNA form, the CDR3 reads TGTGCCAGCAGCACCAGCGGGGTCTCTGGGGCCAACGTCCTGACTTTC. Amino acid sequence: CASSTSGVSGANVLTF.